Listed here are 14 T cell receptor beta chains from one sample, sequenced in a study of blood T cell repertoires in COVID-19 (dated by TCRdb to about 2020). Library preparation employed the immunoSEQ multiplex PCR assay. TCRdb retrieved this table from immuneACCESS and kept in-frame rearrangements only. Not all clones are present; in checked studies, unresolved V genes account for under half, and no reason is known for the remainder. This sample is represented by some 89,000 clones; about nine tenths of them were singletons. The ten top clones hold about 2.3% of the sample. Sequencing used peripheral blood. These receptors were obtained from a man aged 45 to 65 with acute or convalescent COVID-19.

The chain uses TRBV4-2 and TRBJ2-2; TRBD1 agrees at 7 bases. Germline V gene data show CDR1 as LGHNA and CDR2 as YNFKEQ. The V and J ends lost 6 bases and 5 bases, in that order; junction bases with no gene match: 18. The CDR3 is 18 residues long. CDR3 residues: CASRPSNLQGSLTGELFF. CDR3 coding DNA: TGTGCCAGCAGACCTAGTAACTTACAGGGGAGCCTGACCGGGGAGCTGTTTTTT.

The chain employs TRBV7-9 and TRBJ1-1, with D perhaps TRBD1 (5 bases). The CDR3 spans 17 residues. V lost 5 bases, J lost 3 bases, and 22 bases lay in between. Germline-derived CDR1 and CDR2 are SEHNR and FQNEAQ (reference sequence). The CDR3 bases are TGTGCCAGCAGCCCGATCATGGGCAGGGTTGGGCACACTGAAGCTTTCTTT. It codes for CASSPIMGRVGHTEAFF.

The chain is built from TRBV3-1 (or the pseudogene TRBV3-2) and TRBJ1-1; 10 bases are shared with TRBD1. V lost 4 bases, J lost 10 bases, and 3 bases stayed unmatched. The CDR3 is made up of 12 amino acids. CDR1 is LGHDT and CDR2 is YNNKEL in the germline V gene (reference sequence). The DNA of the CDR3 is TGTGCCAGCAGCCTTGGACAGGGGGGAGCTTTCTTT. Translating it yields CASSLGQGGAFF.

The CDR3 nucleotides read TGTGCCAGCAGCCCTACTAGTTTCTCCTACGAGCAGTACTTC. It is translated as CASSPTSFSYEQYF. The chain combines TRBV7-7 with TRBJ2-7, with a possible D match to TRBD2 (5 bases). Germline V gene sequence: CDR1 SSHAT, CDR2 FNYEAQ (reference sequence). The CDR3 length is 14 residues. Trimming left V 5 bases short and J 0 bases short, with 11 bases between.

The genes are TRBV4-3 and TRBJ1-2; TRBD1 might be the D (6 bases). V was cut by 0 bases and J by 7 bases, with 15 bases left in between. This CDR3 has 15 residues. Germline CDR1 is LGHNA and CDR2 is YSLEER. The CDR3 DNA sequence: TGCGCCAGCAGCCAAGATCGGGTCAGGGGAGTTGGCTACACCTTC. Translation: CASSQDRVRGVGYTF.

The V call is TRBV5-4, the J call TRBJ1-2; TRBD1 aligns across 9 bases. J was trimmed by 6 bases and V by 1 base; bases with no gene match: 4. CDR1 is SGHNT, CDR2 YYREEE, per germline (reference sequence). The CDR3 has 14 residues. The CDR3 loop reads CASSLRQGVDGYTF. The CDR3 DNA reads TGTGCCAGCAGCTTGAGACAGGGGGTGGATGGCTACACCTTC.

This clone was counted a single time. The chain joins TRBV18 to TRBJ2-1; weak D call: TRBD2 (7 bases). Germline V CDR1 and CDR2: KGHSH, LQKENI. Between the trimmed V and J ends, which lost 0 bases and 1 base, there was a span of 13 bases. The CDR3 has 17 residues. In nucleotides, the CDR3 is TGTGCCAGCTCACCACCCAGGGGAGCGGGGTCCTACAATGAGCAGTTCTTC. Protein product: CASSPPRGAGSYNEQFF. Combining the CDR3 with reference TRBV18 and TRBJ2-1 gives the whole variable domain NAGVMQNPRHLVRRRGQEARLRCSPMKGHSHVYWYRQLPEEGLKFMVYLQKENIIDESGMPKERFSAEFPKEGPSILRIQQVVRGDSAAYFCASSPPRGAGSYNEQFFGPGTRLTVL.

This clone was picked up a small number of times. This sequence joins TRBV27 and TRBJ1-5; 10 bases align to TRBD1. The V gene's germline CDR1 is MNHEY and CDR2 SMNVEV (reference sequence). The length of the CDR3 is 15 residues. J was trimmed by 4 bases and V by 8 bases; bases with no gene match: 8. The CDR3 sequence: CASGLGQGLNQPQHF. In DNA form, the CDR3 reads TGTGCCAGCGGACTGGGACAGGGGCTTAATCAGCCCCAGCATTTT.

V and J are TRBV14 and TRBJ2-1; 9 positions match TRBD2. Germline V gene sequence: CDR1 SGHDN, CDR2 FVKESK. This CDR3 is built from 18 residues. Trimming cost V 4 bases and J 0 bases; bases outside gene matches: 10. This CDR3 is CASSPRRISGSSYNEQFF. In DNA form, the CDR3 reads TGTGCCAGCAGCCCAAGGAGGATTAGCGGGAGCTCCTACAATGAGCAGTTCTTC. Supplemented by reference TRBV14 and TRBJ2-1, the full variable domain reads EAGVTQFPSHSVIEKGQTVTLRCDPISGHDNLYWYRRVMGKEIKFLLHFVKESKQDESGMPNNRFLAERTGGTYSTLKVQPAELEDSGVYFCASSPRRISGSSYNEQFFGPGTRLTVL.

The chain combines TRBV9 with TRBJ1-2, with TRBD1 matching 11 bases. There are 13 residues in the CDR3. The germline V gene encodes CDR1 SGDLS and CDR2 YYNGEE. Trimming removed 7 bases from V and 8 bases from J; junction bases left unmatched: 7. In DNA form, the CDR3 reads TGTGCCAGCTCCCGGACAGGGGGCAACGGCTACACCTTC. The encoded protein is CASSRTGGNGYTF.

This chain uses TRBV6-1 with TRBJ1-5, with D uncertain. The CDR3 covers 13 residues. CDR1 is MNHNS and CDR2 is SASEGT in the germline V gene. Between the trimmed V and J ends, which lost 0 bases and 7 bases, there was a span of 7 bases. The CDR3 DNA sequence: TGTGCCAGCAGTGAAGCATTCAGACAGCCCCAGCATTTT. Translation gives CASSEAFRQPQHF.

The chain has TRBV19 and TRBJ1-3, with TRBD1 matching over 7 bases. Germline V gives CDR1 LNHDA, CDR2 SQIVND (reference sequence). V trimming: 5 bases; J trimming: 2 bases; junction bases outside the gene matches: 12. The CDR3 extends over 17 amino acids. CDR3 residues: CASSLSRQGLAGNTIYF. In nucleotides, the CDR3 is TGTGCCAGTAGTTTATCCCGACAGGGACTGGCTGGAAACACCATATATTTT.

The chain recombines TRBV30 with TRBJ2-2; TRBD1 agrees at 8 bases. CDR1 GTSNPN and CDR2 SVGIG come from the germline V gene (reference sequence). The J segment lost 6 bases and the V segment lost 3 bases, leaving 18 bases of the junction unmatched. The CDR3 totals 18 residues. DNA for the CDR3: TGTGCCTGGAGCACAAGGGGCAGGGGGCCCCGAGGGGCCGGGGAGCTGTTTTTT. Amino acid sequence: CAWSTRGRGPRGAGELFF. The whole variable domain, remainder taken from reference TRBV30 and TRBJ2-2, is SQTIHQWPATLVQPVGSPLSLECTVEGTSNPNLYWYRQAAGRGLQLLFYSVGIGQISSEVPQNLSASRPQDRQFILSSKKLLLSDSGFYLCAWSTRGRGPRGAGELFFGEGSRLTVL.

The rearrangement joins TRBV30 to TRBJ2-5; possible D gene TRBD1, 6 bases. The CDR3 sequence is 14 residues long. CDR1 is GTSNPN and CDR2 is SVGIG in the germline V gene (reference sequence). Trimming removed 1 base from V and 3 bases from J, with 12 bases in between. CDR3 sequence reads: CAWSERDIEETQYF. The CDR3 DNA follows: TGTGCCTGGAGTGAACGGGACATAGAAGAGACCCAGTACTTC. The full variable domain, in which reference TRBV30 and TRBJ2-5 provide the parts outside the CDR3, is SQTIHQWPATLVQPVGSPLSLECTVEGTSNPNLYWYRQAAGRGLQLLFYSVGIGQISSEVPQNLSASRPQDRQFILSSKKLLLSDSGFYLCAWSERDIEETQYFGPGTRLLVL.